This T cell receptor beta chain stems from a study of T cells in Graves' hyperthyroidism and ophthalmopathy. Amplification targeted TCR beta CDR3 regions from RNA transcripts. An initial round of RT-PCR targeting the TCR CDR3 relied on the HTBI primer set. TCRdb analysed the multiplex PCR reads with MiXCR anew, one entry per CDR3 protein. The table records 370,000 or so distinct CDR3 sequences, 15% to 18% of them present only once. Details on this clonotype: Its target is not known.

Patients with uncontrolled infections, other autoimmune diseases, pregnancy or lactation were excluded. The study based diagnoses on clinical symptoms, serum thyroxine and TRAb, thyroid ultrasound and orbital computed tomography. Extraction of PBMCs used 8 to 10 ml of fresh peripheral blood. General study findings and limits: The blood repertoire included most of the expanded thyroid clonotypes above 0.001.

Germline loops: CDR1 MDHEN, CDR2 SYDVKM. V was shortened by 5 bases and J by 3 bases, with 22 bases between the two germline ends. The CDR3 runs 17 residues. The clonotype originates from a young woman with Graves' hyperthyroidism that later progressed to Graves' ophthalmopathy. Sample: blood. V usage is TRBV28 and J usage is TRBJ1-2; unclear D gene. The DNA of the CDR3 is TGTGCCAGCAGTCCCCCTTCAGGAGTTCCTAATGACTATGGCTACACCTTC. This gives the protein CASSPPSGVPNDYGYTF.